A single sample gave rise to the 6 T cell receptor beta chains below, sequenced in a study of T cells in Graves' hyperthyroidism and ophthalmopathy. Researchers took RNA transcripts and amplified the TCR beta CDR3 regions from them. During a first-round RT-PCR of the TCR CDR3, the HTBI primer set was used. MiXCR, applied by TCRdb to the multiplex PCR reads, yields one record per CDR3 protein. The data show nearly 600,000 distinct CDR3 sequences, 14% seen once. The sample was blood. These receptors were obtained from a young woman with Graves' ophthalmopathy.

The chain has TRBV9 and TRBJ1-1, with D perhaps matching TRBD1 (5 bases). Trimming left V 3 bases short and J 4 bases short, with 16 bases between. The CDR3 loop spans 15 amino acids. Germline CDR1 is SGDLS and CDR2 is YYNGEE. The CDR3 coding sequence is TGTGCCAGCAGCGATGCAGGGAGATGGTCCACTGAAGCTTTCTTT. Residues: CASSDAGRWSTEAFF.

J is TRBJ2-7 and V is TRBV6-1; TRBD2 matches at 10 bases. CDR1 is MNHNS, CDR2 SASEGT, per germline. The CDR3 consists of 16 residues. The ends lost 5 bases at V and 0 bases at J; junction bases unmatched: 7. The CDR3 coding sequence is TGTGCCAGCAGTAGGGGGGCTAGCGGGGGCTCCTACGAGCAGTACTTC. The encoded protein is CASSRGASGGSYEQYF.

This clonotype was seen more than once but under ten times. The chain combines TRBV6-4 with TRBJ2-2; TRBD2 aligns across 13 bases. V lost 5 bases, J lost 16 bases, and 22 bases stayed unmatched. The CDR3 extends over 18 amino acids. Per the germline V gene, CDR1 is MRHNA and CDR2 is SNTAGT. The DNA of the CDR3 is TGTGCCAGCAGTAATAGAAGAACGGGACTAGCGGGAAGGCCGGAAAGGTTTTTT. This gives the protein CASSNRRTGLAGRPERFF.

This clonotype was observed at least ten times. The chain has TRBV4-1 and TRBJ2-1; D gene uncertain. The CDR3 is 17 amino acids. CDR1 MGHRA and CDR2 YSYEKL come from the germline V gene. Trimming shortened V by 0 bases and J by 5 bases, and 17 bases separated the two germline ends. CDR3 amino acids: CASSQDVGVGGHNEQFF. In DNA, the CDR3 is TGCGCCAGCAGCCAAGATGTCGGTGTAGGCGGCCACAATGAGCAGTTCTTC.

This chain uses TRBV4-1 with TRBJ1-1; D not certain. Trimming removed 1 base from V and 3 bases from J, with 9 bases in between. The CDR3 is made up of 14 amino acids. The germline CDR1 and CDR2 sequences are MGHRA and YSYEKL. CDR3 region: CASSQGTLDTEAFF. In nucleotides, the CDR3 is TGCGCCAGCAGCCAAGGTACGTTGGACACTGAAGCTTTCTTT.

This clonotype was found many times. This chain links TRBV2 with TRBJ2-7, with TRBD2 matching over 9 bases. Trimming took 0 bases from V and 4 from J; bases not matched to a gene: 7. The CDR3 spans 16 residues. CDR1 and CDR2 (germline): SNHLY, FYNNEI. CDR3 DNA sequence: TGTGCCAGCAGTGAAGCTTGGCGGGAGGGCCGATACGAGCAGTACTTC. This sequence encodes CASSEAWREGRYEQYF.